This TCR beta chain was recorded in a study of circulating and synovial CD4+ cells in juvenile arthritis. Study-wide points: Circulating pathogenic-like and bulk T cells looked alike by Vbeta family usage. Circulating pathogenic-like lymphocytes shared a substantially higher fraction of CDR3 sequences with synovium than bulk blood. Bulk blood CD4 samples held at least an order of magnitude more or fewer genomes than CPL. Measured synovium overlap likely understates the true shared repertoire.

Concerning this clone: Its matching antigen is unknown. This sample also contains other DNA sequences that code for the same CDR3.

The CDR3 covers 16 residues. Trimming pared 1 base from V and 7 bases from J, leaving 14 bases between. CDR1 is SGHAT and CDR2 is FQNNGV in the germline V gene. Only in-frame clones appear in the TCRdb table, and some are missing; sequencing was by immunoSEQ multiplex PCR. The table includes about 39,000 clones, approximately 96% detected once. The clonotype was recovered from a human donor with juvenile idiopathic arthritis. Sequenced sample: CD4+ T cells from blood. This chain links TRBV11-2 with TRBJ1-6; possible D gene TRBD1, 6 bases. CDR3 nucleotide sequence: TGTGCCAGCAGCTTAGTAGGGGGGGGTCGCAATTCACCCCTCCACTTT. This sequence encodes CASSLVGGGRNSPLHF.